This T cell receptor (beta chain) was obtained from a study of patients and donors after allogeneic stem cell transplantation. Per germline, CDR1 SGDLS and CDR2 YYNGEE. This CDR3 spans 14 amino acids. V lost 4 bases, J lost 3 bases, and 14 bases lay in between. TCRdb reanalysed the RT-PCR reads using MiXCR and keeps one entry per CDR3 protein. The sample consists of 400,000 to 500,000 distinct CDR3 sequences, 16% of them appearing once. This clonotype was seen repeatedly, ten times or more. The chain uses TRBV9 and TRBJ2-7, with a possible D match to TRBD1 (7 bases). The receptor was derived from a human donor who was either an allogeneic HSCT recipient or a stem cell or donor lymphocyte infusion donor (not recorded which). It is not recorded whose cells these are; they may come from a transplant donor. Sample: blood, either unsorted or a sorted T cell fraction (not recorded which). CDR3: CASSPRDSFYEQYF. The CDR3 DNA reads TGTGCCAGCAGCCCGCGGGACAGCTTCTACGAGCAGTACTTC.